The 3 T cell receptor beta chains below come from one sample, sequenced in a study of T-cell reconstitution after alpha-beta-depleted transplantation in children. The authors prepared the TCRbeta library with unique molecular identifiers. TCRdb analysed the PCR reads with MiXCR anew, one entry per CDR3 protein. The repertoire holds almost 500,000 distinct CDR3 sequences, with about an eighth as singletons. The sample was PBMCs from the stem cell graft donor, taken from the stem cell graft. The receptors stem from a human donor who donated a stem cell graft to a child with combined immunodeficiency.

This clonotype was seen more than once but under ten times. CDR3 in amino acids: CATSRDEGYEQYF. The CDR3 nucleotides read TGTGCCACCAGCAGAGATGAGGGGTACGAGCAGTACTTC. The chain uses TRBV15 and TRBJ2-7; either TRBD1 or TRBD2 may supply D (5 bases each). CDR1 LNHNV and CDR2 YYDKDF come from the germline V gene (reference sequence). The CDR3 totals 13 residues. Trimming left V 0 bases short and J 4 bases short, with 7 bases between.

This clonotype was seen a handful of times. This chain uses TRBV20-1 with TRBJ2-6; no firm D call. V gave up 6 bases and J gave up 3 bases, with 9 bases separating them. Germline CDR1 and CDR2: DFQATT and SNEGSKA (reference sequence). The CDR3 contains 13 residues. The CDR3 sequence: CSAWVLGANVLTF. The CDR3 coding sequence is TGCAGTGCCTGGGTCCTTGGGGCCAACGTCCTGACTTTC.

This clonotype has a handful of counts. The chain joins TRBV20-1 to TRBJ2-7; 7 bases line up with TRBD1. Germline V gene data show CDR1 as DFQATT and CDR2 as SNEGSKA (reference sequence). V was clipped by 1 base and J by 5 bases; unmatched bases: 8. The CDR3 has 14 amino acids. CDR3 sequence reads: CSARGDREWDEQYF. The CDR3 nucleotides read TGCAGTGCTAGAGGAGACAGGGAGTGGGACGAGCAGTACTTC.